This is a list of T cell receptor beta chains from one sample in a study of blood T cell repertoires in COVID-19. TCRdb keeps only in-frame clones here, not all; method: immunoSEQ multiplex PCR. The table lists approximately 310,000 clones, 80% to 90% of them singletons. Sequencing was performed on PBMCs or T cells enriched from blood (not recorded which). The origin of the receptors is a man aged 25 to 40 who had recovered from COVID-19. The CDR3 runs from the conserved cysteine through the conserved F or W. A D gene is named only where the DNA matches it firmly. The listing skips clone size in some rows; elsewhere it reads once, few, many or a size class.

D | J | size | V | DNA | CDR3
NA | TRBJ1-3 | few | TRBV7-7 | TGTGCTAGCAGCTTATCCCCCTTCGGGACAATCGCGGGAAACACCATATATTTT | CASSLSPFGTIAGNTIYF
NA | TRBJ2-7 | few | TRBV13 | TGTGCCAGCAGCCAGAGGCCGGGGTCCGAGCAGTACTTC | CASSQRPGSEQYF
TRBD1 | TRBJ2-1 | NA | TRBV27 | TGTGCCAGCAGTCTGACAGGGTGGTCCTACAATGAGCAGTTCTTC | CASSLTGWSYNEQFF
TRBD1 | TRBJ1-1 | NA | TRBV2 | TGTGCCAGCATATTACAGGGGATCGACACTGAAGCTTTCTTT | CASILQGIDTEAFF
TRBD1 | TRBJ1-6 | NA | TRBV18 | TGTGCCAGCTCACCGTGGGACAGGGGGGTTTCACCCCTCCACTTT | CASSPWDRGVSPLHF
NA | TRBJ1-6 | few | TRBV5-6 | TGTGCCAGCAGCTTCGCCCGCGGTTCACCCCTCCACTTT | CASSFARGSPLHF
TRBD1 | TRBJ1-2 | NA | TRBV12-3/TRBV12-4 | TGTGCCAGCAGCGACAGGGACCGTGGCTACACCTTC | CASSDRDRGYTF
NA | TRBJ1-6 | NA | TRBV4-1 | TGCGCCAGCAGCCGCGAGACGCGGGGGGGGGCTAATTCACCCCTCCACTTT | CASSRETRGGANSPLHF
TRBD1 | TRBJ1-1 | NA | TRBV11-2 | TGTGCCAGCAGCTCACGGACAGGGTGGAACACTGAAGCTTTCTTT | CASSSRTGWNTEAFF
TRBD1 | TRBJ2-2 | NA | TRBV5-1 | TGCGCCAGCAGCTTGGGTGGACAGGGGGCCGGGGAGCTGTTTTTT | CASSLGGQGAGELFF
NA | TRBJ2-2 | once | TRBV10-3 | TGTGCCATCCGAGGAGAAACGAACACCGGGGAGCTGTTTTTT | CAIRGETNTGELFF
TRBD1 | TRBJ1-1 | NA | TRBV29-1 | TGCAGCGTTGAATTAGGAGGACAGGCGAACACTGAAGCTTTCTTT | CSVELGGQANTEAFF
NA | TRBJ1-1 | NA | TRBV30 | TGTGCCTGGAGGTGGGGCCCGGAGACTGAAGCTTTCTTT | CAWRWGPETEAFF
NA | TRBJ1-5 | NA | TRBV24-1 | TGTGCCACCAGTGGGGGAGGCAATCAGCCCCAGCATTTT | CATSGGGNQPQHF
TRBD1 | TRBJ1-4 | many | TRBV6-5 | TGTGCCAGCAGTTACTCGACAGGGTCCAATGAAAAACTGTTTTTT | CASSYSTGSNEKLFF
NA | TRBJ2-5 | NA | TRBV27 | TGTGCCAGCAGGCCTAATCCGAACGGGGAGACCCAGTACTTC | CASRPNPNGETQYF
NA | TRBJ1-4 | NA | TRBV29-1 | TGCAGCGTAGAAGCACAGGGAGGGGGAGAAAAACTGTTTTTT | CSVEAQGGGEKLFF
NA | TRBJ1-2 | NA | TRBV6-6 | TGTGCCAGCAGTTACTCTGGGCCCACTGATGGCTACACCTTC | CASSYSGPTDGYTF
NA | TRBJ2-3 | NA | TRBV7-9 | TGTGCCAGCAGCGCCCTATCCGGGGTCGCGGATACGCAGTATTTT | CASSALSGVADTQYF
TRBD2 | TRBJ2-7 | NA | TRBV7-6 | TGTGCCAGCAGCGATAGCGGGGGCCCCACCGAGCAGTACTTC | CASSDSGGPTEQYF
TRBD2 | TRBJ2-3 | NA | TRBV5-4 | TGTGCCAGCAGCTTGGATGTAGCGGGGGGGCAGGTTTTGGCTCATACGCAGTATTTT | CASSLDVAGGQVLAHTQYF
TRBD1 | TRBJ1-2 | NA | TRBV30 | TGTGCCTGGAACCCCCCGGGGGGACAGGGAAAATATGGCTACACCTTC | CAWNPPGGQGKYGYTF
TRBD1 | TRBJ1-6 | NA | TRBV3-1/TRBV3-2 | TGTGCCAGCACCAAGGGACAGGGTAGGGGGTCACCCCTCCACTTT | CASTKGQGRGSPLHF
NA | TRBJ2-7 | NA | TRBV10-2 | TGCGCCAGCAGTGGTTTGCGTCATGCCTACGAGCAGTACTTC | CASSGLRHAYEQYF
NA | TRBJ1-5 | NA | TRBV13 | TGTGCCAGCAGCTTGTGGGGCAGCAATCAGCCCCAGCATTTT | CASSLWGSNQPQHF
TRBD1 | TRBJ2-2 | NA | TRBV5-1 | TGCGCCAGCAGCTTCCTGTGGACAGGGAACACCGGGGAGCTGTTTTTT | CASSFLWTGNTGELFF
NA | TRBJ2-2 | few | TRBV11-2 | TGTGCCAGCAGCTTAGAGGCATCAGGGGAGCTGTTTTTT | CASSLEASGELFF
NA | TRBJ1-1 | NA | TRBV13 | NA | CASSTSGNTEAFF
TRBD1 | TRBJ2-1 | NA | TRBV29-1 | TGCAGCGCTCGGGACAGGGGGCAGAATGAGCAGTTCTTC | CSARDRGQNEQFF
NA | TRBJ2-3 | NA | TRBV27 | TGTGCCAGCAGTTTCATCCCCGCGGATACGCAGTATTTT | CASSFIPADTQYF
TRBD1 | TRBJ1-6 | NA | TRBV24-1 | TGTGCCACCAGTGTCCCCCGGGACAGTCGATTGGTAGGAAGTAATGGAGGCTATAATTCACCCCTCCACTTT | CATSVPRDSRLVGSNGGYNSPLHF
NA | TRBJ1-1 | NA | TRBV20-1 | TGCAGTGCTAGTTACGGGGGGACATCGGCTTTCTTT | CSASYGGTSAFF
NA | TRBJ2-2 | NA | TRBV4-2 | TGTGCCAGCAGCCAAGATGGCCAGGGTATCGGGGAGCTGTTTTTT | CASSQDGQGIGELFF
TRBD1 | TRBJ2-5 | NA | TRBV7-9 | TGTGCCAGCAGCCATATGGGAGACAGGGGTGAGACCCAGTACTTC | CASSHMGDRGETQYF
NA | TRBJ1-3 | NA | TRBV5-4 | TGTGCCAGCAGCTTGGCGGGGGGCTCTGGAAACACCATATATTTT | CASSLAGGSGNTIYF
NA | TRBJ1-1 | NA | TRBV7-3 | TGTGCCAGCAGCTTAATAGCTGGGGGCGGCACTGAAGCTTTCTTT | CASSLIAGGGTEAFF
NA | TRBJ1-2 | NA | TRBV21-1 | TGTGCCAGCAGCAAAGGAGGGTCCCTTTATGGCTACACCTTC | CASSKGGSLYGYTF